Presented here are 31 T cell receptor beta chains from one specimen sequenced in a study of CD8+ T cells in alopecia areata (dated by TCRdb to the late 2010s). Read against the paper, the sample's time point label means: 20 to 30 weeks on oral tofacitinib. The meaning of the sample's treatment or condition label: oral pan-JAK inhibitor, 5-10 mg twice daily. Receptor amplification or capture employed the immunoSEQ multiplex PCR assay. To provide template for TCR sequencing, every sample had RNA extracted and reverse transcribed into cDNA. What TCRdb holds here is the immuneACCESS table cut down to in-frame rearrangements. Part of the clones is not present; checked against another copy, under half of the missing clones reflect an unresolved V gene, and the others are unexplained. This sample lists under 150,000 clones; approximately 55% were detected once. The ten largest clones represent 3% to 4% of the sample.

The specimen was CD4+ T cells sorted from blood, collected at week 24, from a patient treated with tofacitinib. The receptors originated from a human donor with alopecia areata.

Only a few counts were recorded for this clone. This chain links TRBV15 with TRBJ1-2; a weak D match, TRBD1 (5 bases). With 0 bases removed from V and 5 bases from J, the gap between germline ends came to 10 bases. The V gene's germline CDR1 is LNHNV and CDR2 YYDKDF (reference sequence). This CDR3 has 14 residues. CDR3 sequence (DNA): TGTGCCACCAGCAGAGATCTGGGGGTTTATGGCTACACCTTC. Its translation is CATSRDLGVYGYTF.

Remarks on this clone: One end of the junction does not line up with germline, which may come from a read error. The CDR3: CASSLFGGVQETQYF. CDR3 bases: TGTGCTAGCAGCTTATTTGGGGGGGTGCAAGAGACCCAGTACTTC. The chain recombines TRBV7-7 with TRBJ2-5, with TRBD2 identical over 7 bases. The germline V gene has CDR1 SSHAT and CDR2 FNYEAQ (reference sequence). CDR3 length: 15 amino acids. Full variable domain (remainder filled in from reference TRBV7-7 and TRBJ2-5): GAGVSQSPRYKVTKRGQDVTLRCDPISSHATLYWYQQALGQGPEFLTYFNYEAQPDKSGLPSDRFSAERPEGSISTLTIQRTEQRDSAMYRCASSLFGGVQETQYFGPGTRLLVL.

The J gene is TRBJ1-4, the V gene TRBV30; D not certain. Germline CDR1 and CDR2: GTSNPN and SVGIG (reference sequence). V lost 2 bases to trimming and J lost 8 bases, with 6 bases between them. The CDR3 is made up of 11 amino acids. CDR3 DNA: TGTGCCTGGAGTCGAGGGGAAAAACTGTTTTTT. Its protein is CAWSRGEKLFF. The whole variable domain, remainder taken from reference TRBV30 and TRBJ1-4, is SQTIHQWPATLVQPVGSPLSLECTVEGTSNPNLYWYRQAAGRGLQLLFYSVGIGQISSEVPQNLSASRPQDRQFILSSKKLLLSDSGFYLCAWSRGEKLFFGSGTQLSVL.

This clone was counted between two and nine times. The CDR3 DNA follows: TGTGCCAGCAGCTTCTCGCAGTCCGAAAAACTGTTTTTT. It translates to CASSFSQSEKLFF. This rearrangement joins TRBV7-9 to TRBJ1-4; D is ambiguous. Trimming pared 3 bases from V and 8 bases from J, leaving 10 bases between. CDR1 is SEHNR and CDR2 is FQNEAQ in the germline V gene (reference sequence). CDR3 size: 13 residues.

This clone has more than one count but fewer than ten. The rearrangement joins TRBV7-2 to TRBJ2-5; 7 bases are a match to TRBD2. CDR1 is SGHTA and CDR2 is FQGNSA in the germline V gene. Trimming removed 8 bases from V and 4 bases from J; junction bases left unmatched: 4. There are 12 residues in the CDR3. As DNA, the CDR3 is TGTGCCAGCCAGGGCGGGGGAGAGACCCAGTACTTC. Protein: CASQGGGETQYF. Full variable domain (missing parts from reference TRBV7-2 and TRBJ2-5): GAGVSQSPSNKVTEKGKDVELRCDPISGHTALYWYRQSLGQGLEFLIYFQGNSAPDKSGLPSDRFSAERTGGSVSTLTIQRTQQEDSAVYLCASQGGGETQYFGPGTRLLVL.

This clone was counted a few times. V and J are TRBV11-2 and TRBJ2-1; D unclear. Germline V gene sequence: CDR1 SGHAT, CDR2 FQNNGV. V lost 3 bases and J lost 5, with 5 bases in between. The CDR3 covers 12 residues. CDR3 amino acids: CASSFQDNEQFF. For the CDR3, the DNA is TGTGCCAGCAGCTTCCAAGACAATGAGCAGTTCTTC.

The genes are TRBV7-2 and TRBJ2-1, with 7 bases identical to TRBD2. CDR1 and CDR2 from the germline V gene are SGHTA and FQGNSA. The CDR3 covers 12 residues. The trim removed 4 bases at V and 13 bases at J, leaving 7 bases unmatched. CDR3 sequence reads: CASSSGLEYQFF. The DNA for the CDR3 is TGTGCCAGCAGCTCCGGACTAGAGTATCAGTTCTTC.

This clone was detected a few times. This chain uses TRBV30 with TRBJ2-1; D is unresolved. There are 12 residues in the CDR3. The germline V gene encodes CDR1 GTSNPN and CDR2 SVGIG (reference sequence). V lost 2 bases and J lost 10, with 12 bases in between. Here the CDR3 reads CAWSTGGPEQFF. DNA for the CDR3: TGTGCCTGGAGTACCGGTGGTCCCGAGCAGTTCTTC.

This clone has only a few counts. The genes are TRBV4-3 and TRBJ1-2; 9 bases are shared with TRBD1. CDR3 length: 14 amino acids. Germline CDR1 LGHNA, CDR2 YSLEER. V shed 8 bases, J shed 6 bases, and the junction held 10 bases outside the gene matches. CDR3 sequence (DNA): TGCGCCAGCGCCTCCGGGACAGGGATCAATGGCTACACCTTC. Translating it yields CASASGTGINGYTF.

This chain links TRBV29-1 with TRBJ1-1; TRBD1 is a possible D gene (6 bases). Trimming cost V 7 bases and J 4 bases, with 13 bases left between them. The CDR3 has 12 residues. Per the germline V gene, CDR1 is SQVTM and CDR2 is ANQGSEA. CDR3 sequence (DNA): TGCAGCGGAGGAAACAGGGCCACTGAAGCTTTCTTT. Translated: CSGGNRATEAFF.

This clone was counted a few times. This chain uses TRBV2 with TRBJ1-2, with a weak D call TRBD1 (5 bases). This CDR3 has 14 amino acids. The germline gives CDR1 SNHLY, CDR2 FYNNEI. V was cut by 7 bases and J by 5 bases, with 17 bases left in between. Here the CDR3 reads CASNAGEGSYGYTF. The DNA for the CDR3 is TGTGCCAGCAATGCTGGTGAGGGGTCATATGGCTACACCTTC.

The CDR3 sequence is CASSFQGLQETQYF. For the CDR3, the DNA is TGTGCCAGCAGCTTCCAGGGTTTGCAAGAGACCCAGTACTTC. The rearrangement joins TRBV7-2 to TRBJ2-5, with D maybe TRBD1 (5 bases). V lost 3 bases, J lost 2 bases, and 10 bases lay in between. This CDR3 is built from 14 residues. In germline, CDR1 is SGHTA, CDR2 FQGNSA.

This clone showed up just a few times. For the CDR3, the DNA is TGTGCCAGCAGCCAAGATTTTGCCAGGATCCAAGAGACCCAGTACTTC. Translation: CASSQDFARIQETQYF. The chain uses TRBV4-2 and TRBJ2-5; D call uncertain. V dropped 0 bases and J dropped 1 base, with 12 bases sitting between them. Germline CDR1 and CDR2: LGHNA and YNFKEQ. This CDR3 has 16 amino acids.

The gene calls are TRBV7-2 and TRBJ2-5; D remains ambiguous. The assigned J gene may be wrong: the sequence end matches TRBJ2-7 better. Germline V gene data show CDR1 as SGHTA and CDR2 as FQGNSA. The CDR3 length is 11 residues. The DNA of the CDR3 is TGTGCCAGCAGCTTAGTGGTCGAGCAGTACTTC. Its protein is CASSLVVEQYF.

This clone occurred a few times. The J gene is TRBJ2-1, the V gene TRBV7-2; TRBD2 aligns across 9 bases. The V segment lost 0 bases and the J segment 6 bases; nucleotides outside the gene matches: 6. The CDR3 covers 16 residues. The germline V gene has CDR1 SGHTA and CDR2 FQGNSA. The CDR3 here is CASSLAGLAGPNEQFF. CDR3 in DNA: TGTGCCAGCAGCTTAGCTGGGCTAGCGGGGCCCAATGAGCAGTTCTTC.

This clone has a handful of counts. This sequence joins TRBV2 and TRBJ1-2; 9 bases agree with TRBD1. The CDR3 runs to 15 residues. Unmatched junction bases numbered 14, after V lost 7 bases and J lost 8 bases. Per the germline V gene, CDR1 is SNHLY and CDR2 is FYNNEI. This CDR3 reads CASTRDGQGMFGYTF. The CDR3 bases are TGTGCCAGCACTCGGGACGGACAGGGGATGTTCGGCTACACCTTC.

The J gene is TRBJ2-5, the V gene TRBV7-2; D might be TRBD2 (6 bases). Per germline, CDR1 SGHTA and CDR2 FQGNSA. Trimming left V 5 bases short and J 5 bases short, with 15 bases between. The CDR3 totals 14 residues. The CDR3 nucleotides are TGTGCCAGCAGCCTCCAGACTAGTGGGGAGACCCAGTACTTC. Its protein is CASSLQTSGETQYF.

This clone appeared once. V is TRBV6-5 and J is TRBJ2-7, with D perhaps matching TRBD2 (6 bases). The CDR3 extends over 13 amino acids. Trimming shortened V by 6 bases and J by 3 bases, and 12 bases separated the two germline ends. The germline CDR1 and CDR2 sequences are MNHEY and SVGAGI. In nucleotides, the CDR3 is TGTGCCAGCAGCCCCGGGACTCTCTACGAGCAGTACTTC. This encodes CASSPGTLYEQYF.

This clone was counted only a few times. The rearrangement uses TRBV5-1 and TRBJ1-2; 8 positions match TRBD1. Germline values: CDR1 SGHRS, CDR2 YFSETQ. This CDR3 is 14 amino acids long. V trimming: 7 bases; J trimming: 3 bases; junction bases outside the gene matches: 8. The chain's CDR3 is CASQPLDRDYGYTF. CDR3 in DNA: TGCGCCAGCCAACCCTTGGACAGGGACTATGGCTACACCTTC.

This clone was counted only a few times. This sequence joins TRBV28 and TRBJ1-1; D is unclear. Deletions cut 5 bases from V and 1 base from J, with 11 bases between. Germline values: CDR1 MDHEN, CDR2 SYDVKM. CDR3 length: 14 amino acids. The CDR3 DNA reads TGTGCCAGCAGTCACCCCTCTTCGAACACTGAAGCTTTCTTT. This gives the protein CASSHPSSNTEAFF.

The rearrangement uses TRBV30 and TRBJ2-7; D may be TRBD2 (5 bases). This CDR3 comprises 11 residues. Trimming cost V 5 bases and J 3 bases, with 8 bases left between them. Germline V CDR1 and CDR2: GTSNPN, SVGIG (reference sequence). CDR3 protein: CAWDGNYEQYF. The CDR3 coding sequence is TGTGCCTGGGACGGGAACTACGAGCAGTACTTC.

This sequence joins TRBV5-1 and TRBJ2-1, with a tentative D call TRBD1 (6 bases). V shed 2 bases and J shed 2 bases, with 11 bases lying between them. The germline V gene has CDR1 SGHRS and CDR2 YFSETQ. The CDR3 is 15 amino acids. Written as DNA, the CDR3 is TGCGCCAGCAGCTTCCAGACAGGTACCTACAATGAGCAGTTCTTC. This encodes CASSFQTGTYNEQFF.

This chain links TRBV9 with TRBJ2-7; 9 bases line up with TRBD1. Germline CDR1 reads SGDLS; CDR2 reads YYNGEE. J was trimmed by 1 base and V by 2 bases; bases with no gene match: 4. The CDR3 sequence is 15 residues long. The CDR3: CASSVGQGTSYEQYF. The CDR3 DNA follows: TGTGCCAGCAGCGTCGGACAGGGGACTTCCTACGAGCAGTACTTC.

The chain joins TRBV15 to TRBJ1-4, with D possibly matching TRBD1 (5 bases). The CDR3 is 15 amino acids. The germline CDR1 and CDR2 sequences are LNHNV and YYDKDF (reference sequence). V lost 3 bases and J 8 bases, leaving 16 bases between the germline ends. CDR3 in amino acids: CATSRPPGEGEKLFF. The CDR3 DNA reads TGTGCCACCAGCAGGCCCCCGGGGGAAGGAGAAAAACTGTTTTTT.

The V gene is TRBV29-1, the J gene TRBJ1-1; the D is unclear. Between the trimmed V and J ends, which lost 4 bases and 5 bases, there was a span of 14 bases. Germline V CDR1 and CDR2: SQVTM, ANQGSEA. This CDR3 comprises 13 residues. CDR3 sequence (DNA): TGCAGCGTTGGGCTGGGCTCCTGGACTGAAGCTTTCTTT. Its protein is CSVGLGSWTEAFF.

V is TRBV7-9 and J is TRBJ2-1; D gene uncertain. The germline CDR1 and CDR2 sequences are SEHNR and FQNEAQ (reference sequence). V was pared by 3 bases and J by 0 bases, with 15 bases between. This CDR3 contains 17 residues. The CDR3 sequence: CASSLRLGFSSYNEQFF. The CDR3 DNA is TGTGCCAGCAGCTTGCGACTGGGCTTTAGCTCCTACAATGAGCAGTTCTTC.

The CDR3 DNA reads TGTGCCACCAGCAGAGAACGAACTGGCAATGAGCAGTTCTTC. It encodes CATSRERTGNEQFF. This chain links TRBV15 with TRBJ2-1; D is unresolved. Between the trimmed V and J ends, which lost 0 bases and 6 bases, there was a span of 9 bases. This CDR3 has 14 amino acids. Germline assignment: CDR1 LNHNV and CDR2 YYDKDF (reference sequence). Supplemented by reference TRBV15 and TRBJ2-1, the full variable domain reads DAMVIQNPRYQVTQFGKPVTLSCSQTLNHNVMYWYQQKSSQAPKLLFHYYDKDFNNEADTPDNFQSRRPNTSFCFLDIRSPGLGDTAMYLCATSRERTGNEQFFGPGTRLTVL.

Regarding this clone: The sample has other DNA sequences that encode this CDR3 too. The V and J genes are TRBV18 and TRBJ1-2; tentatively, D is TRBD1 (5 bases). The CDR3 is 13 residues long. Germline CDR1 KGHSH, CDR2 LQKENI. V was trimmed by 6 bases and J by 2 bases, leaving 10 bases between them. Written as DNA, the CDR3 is TGTGCCAGCTCCCCCGACAGAAACTATGGCTACACCTTC. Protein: CASSPDRNYGYTF.

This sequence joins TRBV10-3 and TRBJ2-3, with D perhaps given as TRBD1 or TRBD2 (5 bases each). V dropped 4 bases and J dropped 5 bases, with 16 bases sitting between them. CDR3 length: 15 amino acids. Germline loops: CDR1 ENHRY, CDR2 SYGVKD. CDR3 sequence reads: CAISGTGPPGDTQYF. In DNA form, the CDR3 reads TGTGCCATCAGTGGTACGGGGCCCCCAGGAGATACGCAGTATTTT.

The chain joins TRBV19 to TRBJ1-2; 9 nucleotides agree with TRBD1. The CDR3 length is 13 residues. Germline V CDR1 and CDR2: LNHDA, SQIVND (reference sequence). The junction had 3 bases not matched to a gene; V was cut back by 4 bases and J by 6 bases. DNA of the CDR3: TGTGCCAGTAGTACCACAGGGGGCGATGGCTACACCTTC. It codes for CASSTTGGDGYTF.

The CDR3 DNA reads as TGTGCCAGCACTCGGGGACTGAACTATGGCTACACCTTC. This translates into CASTRGLNYGYTF. V is TRBV2 and J is TRBJ1-2, with TRBD1 as a possible D gene (5 bases). V was trimmed by 7 bases and J by 2 bases, leaving 11 bases between them. Germline CDR1 SNHLY, CDR2 FYNNEI. This CDR3 contains 13 residues. Based on the CDR3 plus reference TRBV2 and TRBJ1-2, the full variable domain is EPEVTQTPSHQVTQMGQEVILRCVPISNHLYFYWYRQILGQKVEFLVSFYNNEISEKSEIFDDQFSVERPDGSNFTLKIRSTKLEDSAMYFCASTRGLNYGYTFGSGTRLTVV.